These T cell receptor beta chains were read from a single sample in a study of cytomegalovirus exposure and HLA in healthy donors. Clones were read by immunoSEQ multiplex PCR, and TCRdb kept only the in-frame ones, dropping some. The data hold approximately 170,000 clones, with about 80% observed a single time. Specimen: PBMCs. Receptors were obtained from a woman aged 35 to 49 in good health and CMV-seronegative. The CDR3 runs from the conserved cysteine through the conserved F or W. The D gene is left open where the match is weak. Some rows mark clone size as missing; the rest say once, few, many or name a class of expanded clone.

NA	NA	TRBV18	TRBJ1-2	13	TGTGCCAGCTCAAGGGGATCTAACTATGGCTACACCTTC	CASSRGSNYGYTF
many	NA	TRBV30	TRBJ1-1	13	TGTGCCTGGAGTGTACAAATGAACACTGAAGCTTTCTTT	CAWSVQMNTEAFF
NA	NA	TRBV6-6	TRBJ2-7	12	TGTGCCAGCAGTTACGTGGCCAGCGAGCAGTACTTC	CASSYVASEQYF
NA	NA	TRBV7-2	TRBJ2-3	15	TGTGCCAGCAGCTCGACGGGAGTTGACACAGATACGCAGTATTTT	CASSSTGVDTDTQYF
NA	NA	TRBV28	TRBJ2-7	14	TGTGCCAGCAGTAGAAATTTCTGGCTTTACGAGCAGTACTTC	CASSRNFWLYEQYF
NA	NA	TRBV30	TRBJ2-3	15	TGTGCCTGGAGGAGGTGGCGGGGGCTTAAGGATACGCAGTATTTT	CAWRRWRGLKDTQYF
NA	NA	TRBV30	TRBJ2-7	17	TGTGCCTGGAGTAAGGGGAAGGTAGCTGGTAGCTCCTACGAGCAGTACTTC	CAWSKGKVAGSSYEQYF
few	TRBD1	TRBV30	TRBJ2-7	15	TGTGCCTGGAGTAAAGGGGGACAGGGGCTCTACGAGCAGTACTTC	CAWSKGGQGLYEQYF
few	TRBD1	TRBV7-9	TRBJ2-2	16	TGTGCCAGCAGCTTTCAGGGGACAGGGGGCCCCGGGGAGCTGTTTTTT	CASSFQGTGGPGELFF
NA	NA	TRBV9	TRBJ2-1	15	TGTGCCAGCAGCCCCAGATCGACTTCCTACAATGAGCAGTTCTTC	CASSPRSTSYNEQFF
NA	NA	TRBV5-1	TRBJ2-1	13	TGCGCCAGCAGCTTGCCTTTGGGAGGCGAGCAGTTCTTC	CASSLPLGGEQFF
NA	TRBD1	TRBV19	TRBJ1-1	14	TGTGCCAGTAGTAGTAGGAGGGGGCTAGGTGAAGCTTTCTTT	CASSSRRGLGEAFF
NA	NA	TRBV11-3	TRBJ1-4	13	TGTGCCAGCAGCAATGCTTCTTTCGGAAAACTGTTTTTT	CASSNASFGKLFF
NA	TRBD1	TRBV19	TRBJ2-1	15	TGTGCCAGTAGTTCGGGGACAGGACGTTACAATGAGCAGTTCTTC	CASSSGTGRYNEQFF
NA	TRBD1	TRBV19	TRBJ1-2	14	TGTGCCAGTACCTTGGACAGGGAGGACTATGGCTACACCTTC	CASTLDREDYGYTF
once	NA	TRBV19	TRBJ2-6	16	TGTGCCAGTAGTATAGGACAGTTCTCTGGGGCCAACGTCCTGACTTTC	CASSIGQFSGANVLTF
NA	NA	TRBV27	TRBJ2-6	15	TGTGCCAGCAGTTTATTTAACTCTGGGGCCAACGTCCTGACTTTC	CASSLFNSGANVLTF